These T cell receptor beta chains were read from a single sample in a study of blood T cell repertoires in COVID-19. Only in-frame clones appear in the TCRdb table, and some are missing; sequencing was by immunoSEQ multiplex PCR. The sample includes about 150,000 clones, about 83% of them seen just once. Material for sequencing was peripheral blood. These receptors all come from a woman older than 75 with COVID-19, enrolled during active disease. Each CDR3 is given with its conserved first and last residue. The order of the fields is V gene, J gene, CDR3 protein.

TRBV19	TRBJ1-1	CASSRSQGAPNTEAFF
TRBV30	TRBJ2-5	CAWSVRGETQYF
TRBV7-3	TRBJ2-3	CASSLTHTDTQYF
TRBV10-2	TRBJ2-5	CASSRGDRETQYF
TRBV3-1/TRBV3-2	TRBJ2-5	CASSQRPAGEETQYF
TRBV9	TRBJ2-5	CASSGVASGAQETQYF
TRBV5-1	TRBJ1-1	CASSETGVNTEAFF
TRBV18	TRBJ2-3	CASSPMSGGQDTQYF
TRBV7-3	TRBJ2-1	CASSPPGVWEQFF
TRBV6-2/TRBV6-3	TRBJ2-7	CASSYAGGGSYEQYF
TRBV7-2	TRBJ2-3	CASSLGFADTQYF
TRBV7-2	TRBJ1-6	CASSNSAGFNSPLHF
TRBV25-1	TRBJ1-2	CASSAAGDNYGYTF
TRBV30	TRBJ1-1	CAWGQMNTEAFF
TRBV7-3	TRBJ2-2	CASSLTTTGELFF
TRBV19	TRBJ1-2	CASSINRDGGYTF
TRBV6-2/TRBV6-3	TRBJ1-5	CASSYQVVSQPQHF
TRBV2	TRBJ1-2	CASSERGYGYTF
TRBV5-1	TRBJ2-7	CASSLAVGLGTLYEQYF
TRBV5-4	TRBJ2-5	CASSLAPRYQETQYF
TRBV24-1	TRBJ2-3	CATSDRTGGWTDTQYF
TRBV7-6	TRBJ1-2	CASSGRTGGAFYGYTF
TRBV7-3	TRBJ1-5	CASTRTLVGGYSNQPQHF
TRBV7-3	TRBJ2-1	CASSPRQPHEQFF
TRBV13	TRBJ1-1	CASSEGVGLTEAFF
TRBV2	TRBJ2-7	CASSENRINQYF
TRBV4-1	TRBJ2-1	CASSQDGGGPYNEQFF
TRBV18	TRBJ2-1	CASSRMTAPLLEQFF
TRBV28	TRBJ1-5	CASSLEGQPQHF
TRBV2	TRBJ2-1	CASRLGLAGGYNEQFF
TRBV18	TRBJ1-1	CASSRTGGTEAFF
TRBV7-9	TRBJ1-4	CASSRRTETNEKLFF
TRBV11-1	TRBJ1-6	CASSLQTGVNSPLHF
TRBV3-1/TRBV3-2	TRBJ2-1	CASSLGLAQINEQFF
TRBV19	TRBJ2-2	CASSPGGRGAGELFF
TRBV10-3	TRBJ1-3	CAISGGRVAGNTIYF
TRBV27	TRBJ2-5	CASSFRGLAPRLYF
TRBV2	TRBJ2-3	CAGNRGRTDTQYF
TRBV7-3	TRBJ1-2	CASCAQPNCGGGYTF
TRBV11-3	TRBJ2-7	CASSFWGLAGPRAYEQYF
TRBV27	TRBJ1-5	CASSRPGQANQPQHF
TRBV7-6	TRBJ1-2	CASSLAVGAYYGYTF
TRBV5-1	TRBJ2-1	CASSKDSYNEQFF
TRBV4-1	TRBJ1-4	CASSQEPVGRQGVFWSEKLFF
TRBV7-8	TRBJ1-1	CASSLAGTGRTEAFF
TRBV3-1/TRBV3-2	TRBJ2-7	CASSQSGRANYEQYF
TRBV7-3	TRBJ2-1	CASSSQVGGPNEQFF
TRBV18	TRBJ2-4	CASSTGQRLAKNIQYF
TRBV7-3	TRBJ2-1	CASSLDSRSYNEQFF